The rows below give T cell receptor beta chains drawn from one sample of a study of blood T cell repertoires in COVID-19. Some clones are missing from TCRdb's copy, which holds only in-frame ones; the method was immunoSEQ multiplex PCR. In the table there are 150,000 to 200,000 clones, 88% of which are singletons. The sequenced material came from peripheral blood. Every receptor here comes from a man aged 55-75 years with acute or convalescent COVID-19. The CDR3 runs from the conserved cysteine through the conserved F or W. Each record gives: CDR3 protein, CDR3 DNA, J gene, V gene, D gene, clone size. The D gene is left open where the match is weak. The size of a clone is reported for some rows only, either as once, few or many, or as a class for expanded clones.

CDR3: CASSLLPDLTGNTEAFF
DNA: TGTGCCAGCAGCTTATTACCCGACCTGACAGGGAACACTGAAGCTTTCTTT
J: TRBJ1-1
V: TRBV11-2
D: -
size: -

CDR3: CASSGETPLTNTGELFF
DNA: TGCGCCAGCAGCGGAGAAACACCACTTACGAACACCGGGGAGCTGTTTTTT
J: TRBJ2-2
V: TRBV5-1
D: -
size: -

CDR3: CASSSFNYGYTF
DNA: TGCGCCAGCAGCTCCTTTAACTATGGCTACACCTTC
J: TRBJ1-2
V: TRBV5-1
D: -
size: -

CDR3: CASRPWAGEWTEAFF
DNA: TGTGCCAGTAGGCCCTGGGCGGGTGAGTGGACTGAAGCTTTCTTT
J: TRBJ1-1
V: TRBV19
D: -
size: -

CDR3: CAREGGDFSGNTIYF
DNA: TGTGCCAGGGAGGGGGGGGACTTCTCTGGAAACACCATATATTTT
J: TRBJ1-3
V: TRBV19
D: -
size: -

CDR3: CSVERPSMGQGTDTEAFF
DNA: TGCAGCGTTGAAAGACCTTCTATGGGACAGGGAACGGACACTGAAGCTTTCTTT
J: TRBJ1-1
V: TRBV29-1
D: TRBD1
size: -

CDR3: CASSLTGQATNEQFF
DNA: TGTGCCAGCAGCTTGACGGGACAGGCCACGAATGAGCAGTTCTTC
J: TRBJ2-1
V: TRBV7-3
D: TRBD1
size: once

CDR3: CAWSAPMTGVGLEAFF
DNA: TGTGCCTGGAGTGCCCCGATGACAGGGGTAGGCCTTGAAGCTTTCTTT
J: TRBJ1-1
V: TRBV30
D: TRBD1
size: -

CDR3: CASSETVQETQYF
DNA: TGCGCCAGCAGTGAGACGGTACAAGAGACCCAGTACTTC
J: TRBJ2-5
V: TRBV10-1
D: -
size: -

CDR3: CASSQAGTAKETQYF
DNA: TGCGCCAGCAGCCAAGCAGGGACAGCGAAAGAGACCCAGTACTTC
J: TRBJ2-5
V: TRBV4-1
D: TRBD1
size: -

CDR3: CASSGSSGRANEQFF
DNA: TGTGCCAGCAGTGGTTCCAGCGGGAGGGCGAATGAGCAGTTCTTC
J: TRBJ2-1
V: TRBV2
D: TRBD2
size: once

CDR3: CASSEVAGRALYNEQFF
DNA: TGTGCCAGCAGTGAAGTAGCGGGGCGGGCCCTTTACAATGAGCAGTTCTTC
J: TRBJ2-1
V: TRBV6-1
D: TRBD2
size: -

CDR3: CASSYFPGATNEKLFF
DNA: TGTGCCAGCAGCTACTTTCCGGGTGCAACTAATGAAAAACTGTTTTTT
J: TRBJ1-4
V: TRBV7-8
D: -
size: -

CDR3: CASSSPPGQGANTEAFF
DNA: TGTGCCAGCAGCTCCCCCCCGGGACAGGGGGCGAACACTGAAGCTTTCTTT
J: TRBJ1-1
V: TRBV7-9
D: TRBD1
size: -

CDR3: CASRAEYGYTF
DNA: TGTGCCAGCAGGGCTGAATATGGCTACACCTTC
J: TRBJ1-2
V: TRBV6-5
D: -
size: -

CDR3: CASSPQVSYGYTF
DNA: TGTGCCAGCAGTCCACAAGTCTCCTATGGCTACACCTTC
J: TRBJ1-2
V: TRBV12-3/TRBV12-4
D: -
size: -

CDR3: CASSLGDAGELFF
DNA: TGCGCCAGCAGCTTGGGAGATGCCGGGGAGCTGTTTTTT
J: TRBJ2-2
V: TRBV5-1
D: -
size: -

CDR3: CASRELRGLDYGYTF
DNA: TGTGCCAGCAGGGAGCTCAGGGGATTGGACTATGGCTACACCTTC
J: TRBJ1-2
V: TRBV27
D: -
size: -

CDR3: CASSPSGGPYNEQFF
DNA: TGTGCCAGCAGTCCCTCGGGAGGGCCCTACAATGAGCAGTTCTTC
J: TRBJ2-1
V: TRBV27
D: TRBD2
size: -

CDR3: CASGLGQGRRFEAFF
DNA: TGTGCTAGTGGTTTGGGACAGGGGAGAAGGTTTGAAGCTTTCTTT
J: TRBJ1-1
V: TRBV12-5
D: TRBD1
size: -

CDR3: CASSFRMTGQHGYTF
DNA: TGTGCCAGCAGTTTCCGCATGACAGGGCAGCATGGCTACACCTTC
J: TRBJ1-2
V: TRBV28
D: TRBD1
size: -

CDR3: CASSVAAGGHRYGYTF
DNA: TGTGCCAGCAGTGTCGCGGCAGGGGGCCATAGGTATGGCTACACCTTC
J: TRBJ1-2
V: TRBV6-1
D: TRBD1
size: -

CDR3: CASSISQARGQETQYF
DNA: TGTGCCAGTAGTATTAGCCAGGCAAGAGGGCAAGAGACCCAGTACTTC
J: TRBJ2-5
V: TRBV19
D: -
size: once

CDR3: CASSYPRQGRDSPLHF
DNA: TGTGCCAGCAGCTACCCCCGACAGGGCCGGGATTCACCCCTCCACTTT
J: TRBJ1-6
V: TRBV5-4
D: TRBD1
size: few

CDR3: CATSDTGGARGELFF
DNA: TGTGCCACCAGTGATACCGGGGGGGCCCGGGGGGAGCTGTTTTTT
J: TRBJ2-2
V: TRBV24-1
D: TRBD2
size: -

CDR3: CAWGQGLLNSPLHF
DNA: TGTGCCTGGGGACAGGGGTTATTGAATTCACCCCTCCACTTT
J: TRBJ1-6
V: TRBV30
D: TRBD1
size: -

CDR3: CASKRAGELFF
DNA: TGTGCCAGCAAACGGGCCGGGGAGCTGTTTTTT
J: TRBJ2-2
V: TRBV25-1
D: -
size: -

CDR3: CASSRTGLAYGYTF
DNA: TGTGCCAGCAGTCGGACAGGGCTAGCCTATGGCTACACCTTC
J: TRBJ1-2
V: TRBV6-5
D: TRBD1
size: -

CDR3: CASSLGVAGNEQFF
DNA: TGCGCCAGCAGCCTCGGGGTAGCGGGGAATGAGCAGTTCTTC
J: TRBJ2-1
V: TRBV4-3
D: TRBD2
size: -

CDR3: CASPGTGILFF
DNA: TGTGCCAGTCCCGGGACAGGGATATTGTTCTTC
J: TRBJ2-1
V: TRBV11-1
D: TRBD1
size: -

CDR3: CASSHPLAGGPSDTQYF
DNA: TGTGCCAGCAGCCACCCTCTAGCGGGAGGGCCCTCAGATACGCAGTATTTT
J: TRBJ2-3
V: TRBV7-3
D: TRBD2
size: -

CDR3: CASSLAGALYTEAFF
DNA: TGTGCCAGCAGCTTAGCGGGGGCACTTTACACTGAAGCTTTCTTT
J: TRBJ1-1
V: TRBV7-6
D: -
size: -

CDR3: CASTLSQGYTEAFF
DNA: TGTGCCAGCACCCTATCTCAGGGGTACACTGAAGCTTTCTTT
J: TRBJ1-1
V: TRBV6-5
D: -
size: once

CDR3: CASSPGTWNTGELFF
DNA: TGTGCCAGCAGTCCCGGGACATGGAACACCGGGGAGCTGTTTTTT
J: TRBJ2-2
V: TRBV27
D: -
size: -

CDR3: CAISEGTGFYNEQFF
DNA: TGTGCCATCAGTGAGGGGACAGGATTCTACAATGAGCAGTTCTTC
J: TRBJ2-1
V: TRBV10-3
D: TRBD1
size: once

CDR3: CASSGAGLTGELFF
DNA: TGTGCCAGCAGTGGAGCGGGGCTCACCGGGGAGCTGTTTTTT
J: TRBJ2-2
V: TRBV6-4
D: TRBD2
size: -

CDR3: CASSVAAGSRGGNTIYF
DNA: TGTGCCAGCAGCGTAGCCGCGGGGAGTAGGGGAGGAAACACCATATATTTT
J: TRBJ1-3
V: TRBV9
D: -
size: -

CDR3: CASSFGRDTDTQYF
DNA: TGTGCCAGCAGCTTCGGACGGGACACAGATACGCAGTATTTT
J: TRBJ2-3
V: TRBV11-1
D: -
size: -

CDR3: CASSEGQHYNSPLHF
DNA: TGTGCCAGCAGCGAGGGACAGCACTATAATTCACCCCTCCACTTT
J: TRBJ1-6
V: TRBV9
D: TRBD1
size: -

CDR3: CASSLGDRGFLITEAFF
DNA: TGTGCCAGCAGCTTAGGGGACAGGGGTTTTTTGATCACTGAAGCTTTCTTT
J: TRBJ1-1
V: TRBV7-2
D: TRBD1
size: -

CDR3: CASSLMGQGHQPQHF
DNA: TGTGCCAGCAGCTTGATGGGACAGGGGCATCAGCCCCAGCATTTT
J: TRBJ1-5
V: TRBV7-2
D: TRBD1
size: -

CDR3: CATGTGGQETQYF
DNA: TGTGCCACCGGGACAGGAGGACAAGAGACCCAGTACTTC
J: TRBJ2-5
V: TRBV10-3
D: TRBD1
size: -